The rows below give T cell receptor beta chains drawn from one sample of a study of shared clonotypes between healthy human individuals. Here immunoSEQ multiplex PCR was the method, and the copy in TCRdb shows in-frame clones only, minus some. Here the sample spans 1.6 million or so clones, roughly 96% being singletons. What was sequenced was naive CD4+ T cells sorted from blood. These receptors came from a man under 40 in good health. The CDR3 runs from the conserved cysteine through the conserved F or W. The D gene is left open where the match is weak. Expanded clones are given a class, and other clones once, few, many or no size at all.

TRBJ2-6	-	TRBD1	TRBV4-2	CASSPEGTGGFHAVVRGANVLTF	TGTGCCAGCAGCCCTGAGGGCACAGGGGGTTTCCACGCCGTCGTTAGAGGGGCCAACGTCCTGACTTTC
TRBJ1-1	once	-	TRBV4-2	CASSQDPGATEAFF	TGTGCCAGCAGCCAAGACCCCGGGGCAACTGAAGCTTTCTTT
TRBJ2-3	-	-	TRBV18	CASSLSGLTDTQYF	TGTGCCAGCTCACTTAGCGGACTCACAGATACGCAGTATTTT
TRBJ2-4	-	-	TRBV19	CASKASRGDIQYF	TGTGCCAGTAAAGCGTCCCGGGGAGACATTCAGTACTTC
TRBJ2-7	-	-	TRBV28	CASRRGLYEQYF	TGTGCCAGCAGGAGAGGGCTTTACGAGCAGTACTTC
TRBJ2-4	-	-	TRBV6-4	CASSDGLALAKNIQYF	TGTGCCAGCAGTGACGGATTAGCGTTAGCCAAAAACATTCAGTACTTC
TRBJ1-2	-	-	TRBV6-1	CASSEYHLAANYGYTF	TGTGCCAGCAGTGAATACCACTTGGCGGCTAACTATGGCTACACCTTC
TRBJ2-7	-	TRBD1	TRBV28	CASNVLTGGIDEQYF	TGTGCCAGCAACGTTCTAACAGGGGGCATCGACGAGCAGTACTTC
TRBJ1-5	once	-	TRBV10-1	CASSEGGRNQPQHF	TGCGCCAGCAGTGAAGGGGGTCGCAATCAGCCCCAGCATTTT
TRBJ2-7	-	-	TRBV7-9	CASSPGPSYEQYF	TGTGCCAGCAGCCCCGGGCCATCCTACGAGCAGTACTTC
TRBJ2-7	-	TRBD1	TRBV6-5	CASGQGMDRSYEQYF	TGTGCCAGCGGCCAAGGCATGGACAGGTCCTACGAGCAGTACTTC
TRBJ2-7	-	-	TRBV7-8	CASSYTGQGKTYEQYF	TGTGCCAGCAGCTATACCGGGCAGGGAAAAACCTACGAGCAGTACTTC
TRBJ2-4	-	TRBD2	TRBV19	CASSTGTSGTNIQYF	TGTGCCAGTAGTACCGGGACTAGCGGGACCAACATTCAGTACTTC
TRBJ1-2	few	-	TRBV30	CGGGFIYGYTF	TGTGGTGGGGGTTTCATCTATGGCTACACCTTC
TRBJ1-5	-	-	TRBV19	CASSDRGVNQPQHF	TGTGCCAGTAGTGACCGGGGGGTGAATCAGCCCCAGCATTTT
TRBJ2-2	few	-	TRBV7-6	CASRGRAMTGELFF	TGTGCCAGCAGGGGTAGGGCAATGACCGGGGAGCTGTTTTTT